This T cell receptor beta chain came from a study of OX40 agonist ivuxolimab in advanced cancers. Study results and limitations: Averaged across samples, CD8+ T cells carried more expanded clones than CD4+ did.

Comments on this clone: What it binds is not known.

Baseline, cycle 4 day 1, and cycle 7 day 1 were the blood sampling points. Sequencing used immunoSEQ multiplex PCR; TCRdb keeps in-frame clones, though not all of them. The sample contains 70,000 to 95,000 clones, 92% of which appear only once. This CDR3 comprises 14 residues. Germline CDR1 LNHDA, CDR2 SQIVND (reference sequence). The germline V and J ends were trimmed by 2 bases and 7 bases, with 12 bases remaining between them. Material: CD4+ or CD8+ T cells sorted from blood, obtained in a trial of the OX40 agonist ivuxolimab. The chain employs TRBV19 and TRBJ2-1; D assignment may be TRBD1 or TRBD2 (5 bases each). The sequence came from an adult with an advanced solid tumor such as melanoma, head and neck, liver or kidney cancer. The CDR3 loop reads CASSILLGVNEQFF. For the CDR3, the DNA is TGTGCCAGTAGTATACTACTAGGGGTGAATGAGCAGTTCTTC.